Sequencing of this TCR beta chain was carried out in a study of blood T cell repertoires in COVID-19. Study background: T cells, B-cell-depleted T cells, or PBMCs provided the cDNA or gDNA that served as material.

The authors' processing: From reference gene primer amplification, estimates of nucleated cell counts were derived. This table comes from immunoSEQ multiplex PCR, and its TCRdb copy is limited to in-frame clones, with some not included. V and J calls and clone size are as listed in that table; D and trimming were resolved from the DNA. Here the sample spans more than 150,000 clones, over 75% being singletons. Trimming removed 8 bases at V and 7 bases at J, with 21 bases between. This CDR3 spans 13 amino acids. Germline CDR1 and CDR2: SQVTM and ANQGSEA. Participants had their cohort set by participant-reported clinical history.

The sequence derives from a man aged 50-59 years who had recovered from COVID-19. Sequences were obtained from PBMCs or T cells enriched from blood (not recorded which). This chain joins TRBV29-1 and TRBJ2-7; D is perhaps TRBD1 (6 bases). The CDR3 nucleotides are TGCAGCTTTCTGACAGGCCGGGCGAAGGAGCAGTACTTC. It yields the protein CSFLTGRAKEQYF.